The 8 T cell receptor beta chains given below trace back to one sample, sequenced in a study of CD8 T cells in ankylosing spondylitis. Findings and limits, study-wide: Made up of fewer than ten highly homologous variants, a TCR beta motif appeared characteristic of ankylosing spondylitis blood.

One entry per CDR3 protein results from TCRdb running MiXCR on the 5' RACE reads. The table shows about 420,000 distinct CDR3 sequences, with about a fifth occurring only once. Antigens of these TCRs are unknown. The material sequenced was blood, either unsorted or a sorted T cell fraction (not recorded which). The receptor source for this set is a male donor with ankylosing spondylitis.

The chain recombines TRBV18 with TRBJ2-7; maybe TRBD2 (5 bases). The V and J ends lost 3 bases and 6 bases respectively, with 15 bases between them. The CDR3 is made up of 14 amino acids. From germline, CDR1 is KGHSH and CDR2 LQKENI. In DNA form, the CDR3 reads TGTGCCAGCTCACCGCGGCTAGCCGCCGCCGAGCAGTACTTC. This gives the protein CASSPRLAAAEQYF.

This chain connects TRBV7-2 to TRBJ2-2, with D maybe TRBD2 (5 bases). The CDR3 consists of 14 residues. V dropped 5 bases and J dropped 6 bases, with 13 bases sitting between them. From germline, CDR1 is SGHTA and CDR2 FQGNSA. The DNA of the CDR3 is TGTGCCAGCAGCCCAGCGAGGGCCCCCGGGGAGCTGTTTTTT. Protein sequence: CASSPARAPGELFF.

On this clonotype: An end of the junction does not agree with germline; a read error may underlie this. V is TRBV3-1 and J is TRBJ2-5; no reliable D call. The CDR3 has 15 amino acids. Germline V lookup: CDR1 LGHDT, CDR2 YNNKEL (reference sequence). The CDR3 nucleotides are TGTGCCAGCAGCCAAGATTTCCGGAGTGAAGAGTCCCAGTACTTC. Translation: CASSQDFRSEESQYF.

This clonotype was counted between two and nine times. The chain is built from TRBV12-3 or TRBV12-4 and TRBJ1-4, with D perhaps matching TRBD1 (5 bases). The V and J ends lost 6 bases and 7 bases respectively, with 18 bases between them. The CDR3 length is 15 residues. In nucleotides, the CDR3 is TGTGCCAGCAGGAAAGGACAAAGCAGAGGTGAAAAACTGTTTTTT. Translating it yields CASRKGQSRGEKLFF.

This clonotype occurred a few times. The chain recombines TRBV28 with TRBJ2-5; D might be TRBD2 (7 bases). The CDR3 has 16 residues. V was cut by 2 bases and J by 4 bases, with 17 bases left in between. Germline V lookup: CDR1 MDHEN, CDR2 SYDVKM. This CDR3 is CASSLKGGGPGETQYF. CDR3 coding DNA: TGTGCCAGCAGTTTAAAGGGGGGAGGGCCCGGAGAGACCCAGTACTTC.

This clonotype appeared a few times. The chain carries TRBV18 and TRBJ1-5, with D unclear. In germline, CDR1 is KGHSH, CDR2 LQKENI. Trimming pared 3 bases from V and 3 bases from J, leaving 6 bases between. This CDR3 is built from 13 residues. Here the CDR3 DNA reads TGTGCCAGCTCACCCAACGACAATCAGCCCCAGCATTTT. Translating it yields CASSPNDNQPQHF.

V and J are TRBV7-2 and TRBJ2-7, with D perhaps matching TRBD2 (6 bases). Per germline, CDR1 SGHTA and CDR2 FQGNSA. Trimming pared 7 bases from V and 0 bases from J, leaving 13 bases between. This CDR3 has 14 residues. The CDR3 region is CASNSLGGSYEQYF. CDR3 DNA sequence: TGTGCCAGCAACTCACTGGGGGGCTCCTACGAGCAGTACTTC. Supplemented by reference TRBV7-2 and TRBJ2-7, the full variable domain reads GAGVSQSPSNKVTEKGKDVELRCDPISGHTALYWYRQSLGQGLEFLIYFQGNSAPDKSGLPSDRFSAERTGGSVSTLTIQRTQQEDSAVYLCASNSLGGSYEQYFGPGTRLTVT.

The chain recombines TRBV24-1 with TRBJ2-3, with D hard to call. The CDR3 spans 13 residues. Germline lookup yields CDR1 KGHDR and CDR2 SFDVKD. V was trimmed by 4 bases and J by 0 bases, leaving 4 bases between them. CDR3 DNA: TGTGCCACCAGTGACACTAGCACAGATACGCAGTATTTT. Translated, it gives CATSDTSTDTQYF.